This is a list of T cell receptor beta chains from one sample in a study of shared clonotypes between healthy human individuals. Clones were sequenced by immunoSEQ multiplex PCR, and TCRdb holds only the in-frame ones, with some missing. The data contain approximately 98,000 clones, about 63% of them singletons. Sequencing input: memory CD8+ T cells sorted from blood. Receptor source: a woman between 25 and 40 years old in good health. The CDR3 runs from the conserved cysteine through the conserved F or W. The D gene is left open where the match is weak. Clone size is stated in some rows and not others, as once, few, many or a class when expanded.

NA,TRBJ2-2,NA,TRBV6-4,TGTGCCAGCAGTGATCGGGCCGACACCGGGGAGCTGTTTTTT,CASSDRADTGELFF
NA,TRBJ2-5,NA,TRBV7-9,TGCGCCAGCAGCCAACAGGAGATGGGAGAGACCCAGTACTTC,CASSQQEMGETQYF
NA,TRBJ1-5,NA,TRBV19,TGTGCCAGTAGTGCGGGGAAGGGTGGCAATCAGCCCCAGCATTTT,CASSAGKGGNQPQHF
NA,TRBJ1-1,NA,TRBV12-2,TGTGCAAGTCAAATAAGGGGGATCAGGGAGGCTGAAGCTTTCTTT,CASQIRGIREAEAFF
NA,TRBJ2-7,NA,TRBV21-1,TGTGCCAGCATCTTTAGGGCGAAAGAGCAGTACTTC,CASIFRAKEQYF
NA,TRBJ2-2,many,TRBV27,TGTGCCAGCAGTACAGGGGAGGCCGGGGAGCTGTTTTTT,CASSTGEAGELFF
NA,TRBJ1-1,NA,TRBV5-1,TGCGCCAGCAGCATGGACCTTATGGGGGGGACTGAAGCTTTCTTT,CASSMDLMGGTEAFF
TRBD1,TRBJ1-1,NA,TRBV10-3,TGTGCCATCAGTGAACCGGGACAGGTCCAGGCTGAAGCTTTCTTT,CAISEPGQVQAEAFF
NA,TRBJ2-5,NA,TRBV19,TGTGCCAGTAGTAGGGGCGAAGAGACCCAGTACTTC,CASSRGEETQYF
TRBD1,TRBJ2-7,NA,TRBV28,TGTGCCAGCAGTTTCCTTATAAGCATTGGGACAGGGTCATCCTACGAGCAGTACTTC,CASSFLISIGTGSSYEQYF
NA,TRBJ1-1,NA,TRBV18,TGTGCCAGCTCACCTGGTCGGGGGCGTACTGAAGCTTTCTTT,CASSPGRGRTEAFF
NA,TRBJ1-2,NA,TRBV11-1,TGTGCCAGCAGCTTAGGAGGTGCCACGGTCTATGGCTACACCTTC,CASSLGGATVYGYTF
NA,TRBJ1-1,NA,TRBV27,TGTGCCAGCAGTTTAGGCGTTATGAACACTGAAGCTTTCTTT,CASSLGVMNTEAFF
NA,TRBJ1-2,few,TRBV28,TGTGCCAGCAGTGGGGGTGGCTATGGCTACACCTTC,CASSGGGYGYTF
NA,TRBJ2-7,NA,TRBV28,TGTGCCAGCAGTCTTGGCCTGCCGGGCCACGAGCAGTACTTC,CASSLGLPGHEQYF
TRBD2,TRBJ2-1,NA,TRBV27,TGTGCCAGCAGTTCTCCCGGGGTAGCGGGATATAATGAGCAGTTCTTC,CASSSPGVAGYNEQFF
NA,TRBJ2-7,few,TRBV5-6,TGTGCCAGCAGCTTGGCAGGCCTATCCTACGAGCAGTACTTC,CASSLAGLSYEQYF
TRBD1,TRBJ1-2,NA,TRBV5-1,TGCGCCAGCAGCTTGGGGGACAGGGATTCCGGTGGCTACACCTTC,CASSLGDRDSGGYTF
NA,TRBJ2-2,NA,TRBV21-1,TGTGCCAGCACCTATGACCAACGCCAGGGTCCCCAGGGCTGTGCGAACACCGGGGAGCTGTTTTTT,CASTYDQRQGPQGCANTGELFF
NA,TRBJ2-3,NA,TRBV5-4,TGTGCCAGCAGCTTCCTTTCGCACCCCACAGATACGCAGTATTTT,CASSFLSHPTDTQYF
TRBD1,TRBJ1-3,once,TRBV25-1,TGTGCCAGCACGCAGGGGGCGGGAAACACCATATATTTT,CASTQGAGNTIYF
TRBD2,TRBJ2-2,NA,TRBV11-2,TGTGCCAGCATCCTTAGGGACGGACTAGCGAACACCGGGGAGCTGTTTTTT,CASILRDGLANTGELFF
TRBD1,TRBJ2-1,NA,TRBV11-3,TGTGCCAGCAACCTAGGACCTGGGACAGGGGGCGATGAGCAGTTCTTC,CASNLGPGTGGDEQFF
NA,TRBJ2-1,once,TRBV5-1,TGCGCCAGCAGCTTTGACGGTCGTAAGTACTTTGGAGGGAATGAGCAGTTCTTC,CASSFDGRKYFGGNEQFF
NA,TRBJ2-7,NA,TRBV6-1,TGTGCCAGCAGTGAAAGGGCACAGGAGGGGTCCGAGCAGTACTTC,CASSERAQEGSEQYF
TRBD1,TRBJ2-3,NA,TRBV29-1,TGCAGCGTTGTACCGGGACAGGGGGCGATGGATACGCAGTATTTT,CSVVPGQGAMDTQYF
TRBD2,TRBJ2-7,NA,TRBV18,TGTGCCAGCTCACCTGAAGGACTAGGAAACGAGCAGTACTTC,CASSPEGLGNEQYF
NA,TRBJ1-4,many,TRBV5-1,TGCGCCAGCAGCTTGGGGACTCAGACAGGTTCTAATGAAAAACTGTTTTTT,CASSLGTQTGSNEKLFF